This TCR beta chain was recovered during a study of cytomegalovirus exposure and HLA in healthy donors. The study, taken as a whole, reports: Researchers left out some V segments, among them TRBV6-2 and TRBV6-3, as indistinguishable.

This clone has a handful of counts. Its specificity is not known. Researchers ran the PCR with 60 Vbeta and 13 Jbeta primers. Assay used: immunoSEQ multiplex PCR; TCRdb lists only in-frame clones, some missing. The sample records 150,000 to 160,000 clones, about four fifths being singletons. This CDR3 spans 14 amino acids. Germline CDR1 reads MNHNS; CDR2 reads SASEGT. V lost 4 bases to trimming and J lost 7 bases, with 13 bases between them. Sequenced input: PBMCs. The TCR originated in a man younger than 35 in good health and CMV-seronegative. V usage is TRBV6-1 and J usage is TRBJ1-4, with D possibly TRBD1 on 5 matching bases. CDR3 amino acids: CASSARVRSEKLFF. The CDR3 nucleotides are TGTGCCAGCAGTGCCAGGGTACGGAGTGAAAAACTGTTTTTT.